This T cell receptor (beta chain) derives from a study of blood T cells in healthy people across ages. V was trimmed by 5 bases and J by 2 bases, leaving 8 bases between them. CDR1 ENHRY and CDR2 SYGVKD come from the germline V gene. The CDR3 loop spans 13 amino acids. Primed by a sample-barcoded 5' primer and a J-beta primer mix, a second PCR proceeded for 7 to 11 cycles. TCRdb reprocessed the 5' RACE reads via MiXCR and lists one record per CDR3 protein. The sample contains roughly 900,000 distinct CDR3 sequences, about 48% of which appear only once. This clonotype occurred a few times. The rearrangement joins TRBV10-3 to TRBJ2-3; a possible D gene is TRBD1 (5 bases). The sequence derives from a man aged 25-45 years in good health. Material for sequencing was blood. The CDR3 loop reads CAISKDNTDTQYF. In nucleotides, the CDR3 is TGTGCCATCAGTAAGGACAACACAGATACGCAGTATTTT.